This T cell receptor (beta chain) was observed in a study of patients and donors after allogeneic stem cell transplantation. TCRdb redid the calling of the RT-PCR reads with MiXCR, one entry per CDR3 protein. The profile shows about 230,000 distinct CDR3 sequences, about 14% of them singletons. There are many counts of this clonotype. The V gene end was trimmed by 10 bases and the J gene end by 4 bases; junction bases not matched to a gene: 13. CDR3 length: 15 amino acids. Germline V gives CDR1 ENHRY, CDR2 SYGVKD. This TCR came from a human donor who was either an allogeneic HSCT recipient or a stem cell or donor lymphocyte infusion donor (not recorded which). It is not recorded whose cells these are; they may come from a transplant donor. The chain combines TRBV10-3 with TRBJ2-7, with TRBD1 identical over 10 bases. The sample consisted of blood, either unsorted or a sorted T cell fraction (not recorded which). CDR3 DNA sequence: TGTGCCACATCGCCGTCGGACAGGGGGATATACGAGCAGTACTTC. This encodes CATSPSDRGIYEQYF.